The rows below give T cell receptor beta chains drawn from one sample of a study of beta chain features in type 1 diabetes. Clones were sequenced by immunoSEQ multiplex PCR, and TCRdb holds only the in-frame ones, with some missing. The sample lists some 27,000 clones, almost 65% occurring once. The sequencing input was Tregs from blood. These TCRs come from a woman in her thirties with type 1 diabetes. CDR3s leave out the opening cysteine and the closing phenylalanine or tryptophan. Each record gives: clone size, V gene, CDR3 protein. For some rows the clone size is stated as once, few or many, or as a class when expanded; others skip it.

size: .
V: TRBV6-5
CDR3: ASSYSGRGGYEQY

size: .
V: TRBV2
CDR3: ASKSSGEQY

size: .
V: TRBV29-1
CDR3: STRTSGDTGELF

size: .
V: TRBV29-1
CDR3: SVDGGLNYGYT

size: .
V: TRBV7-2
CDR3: ASVRDRASYEQY

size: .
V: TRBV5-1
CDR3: ASSLVGLPTGELF

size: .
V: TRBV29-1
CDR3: SVEDPWTGSQVQETQY

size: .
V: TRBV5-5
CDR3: ASSLDGQTGNTIY

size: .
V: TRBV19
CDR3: ASSPLGAEDYNEQF

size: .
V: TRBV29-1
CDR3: SVERIGTGGINGYT

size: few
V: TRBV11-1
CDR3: ASSRRTSEHNEQF

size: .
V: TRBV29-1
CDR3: SATASTDTQY

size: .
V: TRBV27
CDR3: ASSPLSGNSYNEQF

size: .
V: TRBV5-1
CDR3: ASSLGSQGTYEQY

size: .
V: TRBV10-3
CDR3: AIGTSMNTEAF

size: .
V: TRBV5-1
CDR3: ASNPDRGSYNEQF

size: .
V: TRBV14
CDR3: ASSLALAGVWETQY

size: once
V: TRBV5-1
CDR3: ASSLWQSAEAF

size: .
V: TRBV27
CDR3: ASSLGQGSLSIYEQY

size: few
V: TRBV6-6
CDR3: ASRDTSGGTGELF

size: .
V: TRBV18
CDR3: ASSPRGAWETQY

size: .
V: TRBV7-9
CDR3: ASRWDSYTGELF

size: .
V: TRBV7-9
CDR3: ASSLRGIAEAF

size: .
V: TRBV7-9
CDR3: ASSFRLAGGSLNKETQY

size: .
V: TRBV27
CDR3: ASSLYRGRGPADTQY

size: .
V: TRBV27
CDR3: ASSPRQITDTQY

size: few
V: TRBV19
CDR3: ASSIRRGRTEAF

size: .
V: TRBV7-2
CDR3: ASSSTWETQY

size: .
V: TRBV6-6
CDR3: ASSRQVPSTEQY

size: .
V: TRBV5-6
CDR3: ASSPGLAGVYNEQF

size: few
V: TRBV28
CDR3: ASRRGETNEKLF

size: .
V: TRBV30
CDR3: AWRAYGTGAGKQY

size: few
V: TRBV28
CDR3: ASHYTGGWDQPQH

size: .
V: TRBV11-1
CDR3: ASSFRTSNEQF

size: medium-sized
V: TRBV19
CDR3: ASRGWDRGSGNTIY

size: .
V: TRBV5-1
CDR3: ASSLGPGLGETQY

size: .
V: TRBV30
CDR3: AWKTGALSTGELF

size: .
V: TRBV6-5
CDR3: AGAVNYGYT

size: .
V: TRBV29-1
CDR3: SVLGTDNTDTQY

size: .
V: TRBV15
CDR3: ATSRASGTARDTEAF

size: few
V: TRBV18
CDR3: ASSPLGPEAF

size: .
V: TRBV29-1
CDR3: SVETGTHEQY

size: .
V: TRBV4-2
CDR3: ASSQVWQGVSYEQY

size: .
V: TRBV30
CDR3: AWDRMNTEAF

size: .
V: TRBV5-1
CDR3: ASSLAGVQNEQF

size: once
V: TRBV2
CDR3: ASSERGGRSPLH

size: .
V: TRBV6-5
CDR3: ASSPGTVHGYT

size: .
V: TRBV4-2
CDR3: ASSQGAGQETQY

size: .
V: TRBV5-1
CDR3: ASSFTGVTGELF

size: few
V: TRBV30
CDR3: AWSVGGDLTEAF

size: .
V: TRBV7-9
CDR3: AGGGASYNEQF

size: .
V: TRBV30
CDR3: AWTPGLADNEQF

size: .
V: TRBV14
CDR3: ASSLSGVNEQF